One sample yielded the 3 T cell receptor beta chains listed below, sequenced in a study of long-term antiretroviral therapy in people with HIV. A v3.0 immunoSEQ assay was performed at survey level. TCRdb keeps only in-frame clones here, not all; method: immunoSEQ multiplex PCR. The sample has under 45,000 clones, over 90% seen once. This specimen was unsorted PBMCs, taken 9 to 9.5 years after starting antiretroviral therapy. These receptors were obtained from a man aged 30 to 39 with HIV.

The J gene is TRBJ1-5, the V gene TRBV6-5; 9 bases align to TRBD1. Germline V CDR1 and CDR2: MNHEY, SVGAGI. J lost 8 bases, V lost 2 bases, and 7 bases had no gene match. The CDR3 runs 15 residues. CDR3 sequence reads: CASSYRQGVVEPQHF. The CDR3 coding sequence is TGTGCCAGCAGTTACAGACAGGGGGTTGTGGAGCCCCAGCATTTT.

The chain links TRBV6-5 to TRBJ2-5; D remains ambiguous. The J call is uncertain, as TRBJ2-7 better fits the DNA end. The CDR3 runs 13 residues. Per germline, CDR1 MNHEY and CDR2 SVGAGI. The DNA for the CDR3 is TGTGCCACCCTTAAACCTCCCACCTACGAGCAGTACTTC. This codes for CATLKPPTYEQYF.

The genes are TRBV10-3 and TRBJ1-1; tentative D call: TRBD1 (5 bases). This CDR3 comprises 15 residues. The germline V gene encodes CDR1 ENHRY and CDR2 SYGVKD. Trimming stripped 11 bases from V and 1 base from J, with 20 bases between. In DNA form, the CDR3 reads TGTGCCTCCCGGGGGAGGGGAGGGGAGAACACTGAAGCTTTCTTT. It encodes CASRGRGGENTEAFF.